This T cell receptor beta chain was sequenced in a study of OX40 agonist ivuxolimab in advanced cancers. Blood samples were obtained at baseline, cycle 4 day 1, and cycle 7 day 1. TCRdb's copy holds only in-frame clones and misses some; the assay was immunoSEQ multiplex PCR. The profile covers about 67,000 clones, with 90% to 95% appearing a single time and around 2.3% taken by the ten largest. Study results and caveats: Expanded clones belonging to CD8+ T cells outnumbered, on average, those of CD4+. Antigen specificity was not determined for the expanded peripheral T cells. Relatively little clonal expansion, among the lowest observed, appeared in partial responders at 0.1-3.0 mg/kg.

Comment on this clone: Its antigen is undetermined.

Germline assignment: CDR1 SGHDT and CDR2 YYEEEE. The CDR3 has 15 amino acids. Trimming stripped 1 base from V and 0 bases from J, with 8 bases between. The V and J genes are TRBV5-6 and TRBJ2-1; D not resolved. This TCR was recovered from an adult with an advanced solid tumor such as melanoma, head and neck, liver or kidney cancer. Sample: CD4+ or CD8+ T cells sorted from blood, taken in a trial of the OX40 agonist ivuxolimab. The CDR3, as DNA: TGTGCCAGCAGCTTGAAATGGGGCTCCTACAATGAGCAGTTCTTC. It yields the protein CASSLKWGSYNEQFF.